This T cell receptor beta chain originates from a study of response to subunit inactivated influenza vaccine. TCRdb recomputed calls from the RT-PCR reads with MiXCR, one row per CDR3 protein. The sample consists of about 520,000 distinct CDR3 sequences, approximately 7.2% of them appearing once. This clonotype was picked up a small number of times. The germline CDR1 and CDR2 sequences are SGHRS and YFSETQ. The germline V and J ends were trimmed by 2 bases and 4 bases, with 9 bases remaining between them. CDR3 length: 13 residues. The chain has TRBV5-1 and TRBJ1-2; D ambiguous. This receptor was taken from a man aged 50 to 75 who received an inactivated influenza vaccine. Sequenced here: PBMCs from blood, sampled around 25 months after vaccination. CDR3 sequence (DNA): TGCGCCAGCAGCTTCGACGCAGGCTATGGCTACACCTTC. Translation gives CASSFDAGYGYTF.